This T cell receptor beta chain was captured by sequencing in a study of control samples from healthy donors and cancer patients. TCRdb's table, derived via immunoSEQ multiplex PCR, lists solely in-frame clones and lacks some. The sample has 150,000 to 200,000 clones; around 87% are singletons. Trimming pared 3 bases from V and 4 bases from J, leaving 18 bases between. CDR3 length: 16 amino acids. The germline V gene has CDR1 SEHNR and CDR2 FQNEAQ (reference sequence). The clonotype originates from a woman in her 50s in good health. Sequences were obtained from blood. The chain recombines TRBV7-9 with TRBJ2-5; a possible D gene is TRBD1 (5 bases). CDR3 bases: TGTGCCAGCAGCTTGAGTGGGGCAGTAAAGAGAGAGACCCAGTACTTC. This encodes CASSLSGAVKRETQYF. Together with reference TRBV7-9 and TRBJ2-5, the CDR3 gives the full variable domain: DTGVSQNPRHKITKRGQNVTFRCDPISEHNRLYWYRQTLGQGPEFLTYFQNEAQLEKSRLLSDRFSAERPKGSFSTLEIQRTEQGDSAMYLCASSLSGAVKRETQYFGPGTRLLVL.